This TCR beta chain was observed in a study of cytomegalovirus exposure and HLA in healthy donors. About the study: Earlier results showed 117 million unique TCR beta sequences derived from around 170 million T cells. Falling in the Caucasian-associated ancestry cluster were about four fifths of under 500 genotyped donors. The study's findings and limits: Most TCR beta V segments were productive about 90% or about 30% of the time in an earlier analysis.

60 Vbeta and 13 Jbeta primers were used in PCR. Here immunoSEQ multiplex PCR was the method, and the copy in TCRdb shows in-frame clones only, minus some. This sample's table has 100,000 to 150,000 clones. About this clone itself: Antigen unknown.

Germline trimming cut 9 bases from V and 3 bases from J; bases unmatched to any gene: 5. Germline V gives CDR1 MNHEY, CDR2 SMNVEV (reference sequence). The CDR3 extends over 13 amino acids. The clonotype originates from a man in his late teens or twenties in good health and CMV-seronegative. The source material was PBMCs. The chain carries TRBV27 and TRBJ1-5; 7 bases are shared with TRBD1. Written as DNA, the CDR3 is TGTGCCAGTCAAACAGGGGCCAATCAGCCCCAGCATTTT. It yields the protein CASQTGANQPQHF.